The 6 T cell receptor beta chains in this list originate from one sample, sequenced in a study of T cells in Graves' hyperthyroidism and ophthalmopathy. The TCR beta CDR3 regions underwent amplification using RNA transcripts as the source. The TCR CDR3 first-round RT-PCR relied on the HTBI primer set. MiXCR, applied by TCRdb to the multiplex PCR reads, yields one record per CDR3 protein. The sample holds 89,000 or so distinct CDR3 sequences, roughly 40% seen once. Specimen: peripheral blood or thyroid tissue (not recorded which). The receptor source for this set is a woman in her thirties with Graves' hyperthyroidism.

This clonotype was observed a handful of times. The CDR3, as DNA: TGTGCCACCCTGGGGGTAGGGGAGCCGTCAATATACGAGCAGTACTTC. Amino acids: CATLGVGEPSIYEQYF. The genes are TRBV28 and TRBJ2-7, with D perhaps assigned TRBD1 or TRBD2 (5 bases each). Trimming pared 10 bases from V and 4 bases from J, leaving 26 bases between. CDR3 length equals 16 residues. CDR1 is MDHEN, CDR2 SYDVKM, per germline.

The table lists this clonotype with many counts. The chain employs TRBV7-2 and TRBJ2-5; 7 bases fit TRBD2. V gave up 1 base and J gave up 7 bases; unmatched junction bases: 9. Germline V gene sequence: CDR1 SGHTA, CDR2 FQGNSA. The CDR3 contains 15 residues. The CDR3 sequence is CASSLGVLGGGTQYF. CDR3 DNA sequence: TGTGCCAGCAGCTTAGGGGTGTTGGGCGGGGGGACCCAGTACTTC.

This clonotype was counted ten times or more. CDR3 region: CSARTAAGSQETQYF. CDR3 nucleotide sequence: TGCAGTGCGAGGACAGCGGCAGGTAGTCAAGAGACCCAGTACTTC. The chain combines TRBV20-1 with TRBJ2-5; D is possibly TRBD1 (6 bases). Germline-derived CDR1 and CDR2 are DFQATT and SNEGSKA (reference sequence). The CDR3 length is 15 residues. V lost 6 bases to trimming and J lost 2 bases, with 19 bases between them.

This clonotype was picked up many times. The gene calls are TRBV5-1 and TRBJ2-7; no firm D call. This CDR3 is 13 amino acids long. The germline CDR1 and CDR2 sequences are SGHRS and YFSETQ. Deletions cut 2 bases from V and 6 bases from J, with 12 bases between. CDR3 nucleotide sequence: TGCGCCAGCAGCTTAGGCAGGATGGGCGAGCAGTACTTC. Protein product: CASSLGRMGEQYF.

This clonotype showed up many times. This chain uses TRBV20-1 with TRBJ1-5; D is unresolved. The V gene's germline CDR1 is DFQATT and CDR2 SNEGSKA (reference sequence). Trimming cost V 3 bases and J 2 bases, with 14 bases left between them. This CDR3 is built from 15 residues. CDR3: CSASKSGFGNQPQHF. The CDR3, as DNA: TGCAGTGCTAGTAAGTCTGGGTTTGGCAATCAGCCCCAGCATTTT.

This clonotype was recorded at least ten times. The gene calls are TRBV15 and TRBJ1-2; D not resolved. The V gene's germline CDR1 is LNHNV and CDR2 YYDKDF (reference sequence). The V end was cut by 0 bases, the J end by 4 bases, with 9 bases between. This CDR3 is built from 14 residues. The CDR3 loop is CATSRDRLGYGYTF. The CDR3 DNA reads TGTGCCACCAGCAGAGATCGGCTCGGCTATGGCTACACCTTC.